The sequence of this TCR beta chain was determined in a study of T cell repertoires in cytomegalovirus infection. On the study more broadly: Both a matching HLA type and CMV infection were indicated by public TCR beta signatures.

TCRdb redid the calling of the reads with MiXCR, one entry per CDR3 protein. The table has 560,000 or so distinct CDR3 sequences, about 17% seen once; the top ten hold about 24%. Study-level points and caveats: Adding up the frequency of public TCR beta families identified people who carried CMV plus the relevant HLA. Ex vivo responses were dominated by HLA-C-restricted CMV-specific TCR beta clonotypes.

Trimming removed 5 bases from V and 0 bases from J; junction bases left unmatched: 9. Germline V gene data show CDR1 as GTSNPN and CDR2 as SVGIG (reference sequence). The CDR3 loop spans 16 amino acids. On this clonotype itself: Its antigen remains unknown.

V usage is TRBV30 and J usage is TRBJ1-3; 8 bases are shared with TRBD1. The origin of this receptor is a human donor in good health (CMV status not recorded). Some clones in this sample may be carry-over from other donors' samples. The sequencing sample was made of CD8+ T cells from PBMCs. CDR3: CAWVTGVGFSGNTIYF. CDR3 sequence (DNA): TGTGCCTGGGTGACAGGGGTAGGGTTCTCTGGAAACACCATATATTTT.